This TCR beta chain was sequenced for a study of T cells in localized non-small cell lung cancer. Using immunoSEQ multiplex PCR, the repertoire was profiled, and TCRdb retains in-frame clones only, with some absent. Here the sample spans around 23,000 clones, approximately 85% being singletons. Per germline, CDR1 SGHTA and CDR2 FQGTGA. CDR3 length: 14 residues. With V trimmed by 5 bases and J by 8 bases, 8 bases remained unmatched. V is TRBV7-3 and J is TRBJ2-1, with 8 nucleotides matching TRBD2. This TCR derives from a male donor aged 60 or over with stage II lung adenocarcinoma. The sample here was peripheral blood mononuclear cells, taken before any cancer treatment. The CDR3 sequence is CASSTSGSRYEQFF. CDR3 DNA: TGTGCCAGCAGCACGAGCGGGAGTAGGTATGAGCAGTTCTTC.